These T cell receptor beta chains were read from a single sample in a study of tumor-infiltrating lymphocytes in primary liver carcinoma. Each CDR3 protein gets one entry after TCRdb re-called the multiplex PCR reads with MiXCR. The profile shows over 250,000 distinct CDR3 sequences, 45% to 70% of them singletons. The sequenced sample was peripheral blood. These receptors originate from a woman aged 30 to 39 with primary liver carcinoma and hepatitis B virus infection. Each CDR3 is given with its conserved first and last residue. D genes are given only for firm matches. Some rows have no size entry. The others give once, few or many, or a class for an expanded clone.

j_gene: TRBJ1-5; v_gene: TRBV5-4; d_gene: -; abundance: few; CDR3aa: CASSVDPNQPQHF; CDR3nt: TGTGCCAGCAGCGTGGACCCAAATCAGCCCCAGCATTTT
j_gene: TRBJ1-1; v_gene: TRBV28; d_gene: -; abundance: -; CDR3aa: CASRTAMNTEAFF; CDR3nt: TGTGCCAGCAGGACAGCTATGAACACTGAAGCTTTCTTT
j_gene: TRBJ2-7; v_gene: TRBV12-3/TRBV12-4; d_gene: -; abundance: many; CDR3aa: CASSFRFTYEQYF; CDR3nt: TGTGCCAGCAGTTTTCGGTTTACCTACGAGCAGTACTTC
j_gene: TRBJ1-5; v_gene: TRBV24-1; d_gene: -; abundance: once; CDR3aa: CATRDRPNQPQHF; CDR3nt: TGTGCCACCAGGGACAGACCCAATCAGCCCCAGCATTTT
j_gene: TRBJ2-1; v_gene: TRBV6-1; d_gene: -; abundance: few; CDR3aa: CASGRDRNYNEQFF; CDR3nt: TGTGCCAGCGGCCGGGACCGAAACTACAATGAGCAGTTCTTC
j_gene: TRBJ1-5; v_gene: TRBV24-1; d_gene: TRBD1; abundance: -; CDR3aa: CATSDHDRVNQPQHF; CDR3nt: TGTGCCACCAGTGACCACGACAGGGTCAATCAGCCCCAGCATTTT
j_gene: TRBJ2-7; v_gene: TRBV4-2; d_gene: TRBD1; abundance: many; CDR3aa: CASSQETGAYEQYF; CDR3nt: TGTGCCAGCAGCCAAGAAACAGGGGCCTACGAGCAGTACTTC
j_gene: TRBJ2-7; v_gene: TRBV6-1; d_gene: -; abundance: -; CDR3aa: CASTLLPGAEKYF; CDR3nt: TGTGCCAGCACCCTTCTCCCAGGAGCCGAGAAGTACTTC
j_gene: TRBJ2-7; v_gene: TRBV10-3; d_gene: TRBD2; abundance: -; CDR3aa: CAISSGRAYEQYF; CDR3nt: TGTGCCATCAGTAGCGGGAGGGCCTACGAGCAGTACTTC
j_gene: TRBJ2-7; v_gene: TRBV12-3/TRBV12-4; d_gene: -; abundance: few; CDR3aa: CASSLGTEQYF; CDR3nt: TGTGCCAGCAGTTTAGGCACCGAGCAGTACTTC
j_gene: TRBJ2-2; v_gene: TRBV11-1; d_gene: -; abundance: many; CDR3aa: CASSLQGPGELFF; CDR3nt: TGTGCCAGCAGCTTACAGGGGCCCGGGGAGCTGTTTTTT
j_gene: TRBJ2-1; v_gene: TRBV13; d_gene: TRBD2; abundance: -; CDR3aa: CASRPLTIAGDEQLF; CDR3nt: TGTGCCAGCCGACCTCTTACTATAGCGGGAGATGAGCAGTTATTC
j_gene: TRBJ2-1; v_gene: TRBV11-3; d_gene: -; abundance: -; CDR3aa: CASSEGEGNGYNKQFF; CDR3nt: TGTGCCAGCAGCGAAGGTGAGGGTAACGGCTACAATAAGCAGTTCTTC
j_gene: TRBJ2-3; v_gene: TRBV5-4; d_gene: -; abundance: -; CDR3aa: CASSFSVPDTQYF; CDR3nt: TGTGCCAGCAGCTTCTCTGTCCCAGATACGCAGTATTTT
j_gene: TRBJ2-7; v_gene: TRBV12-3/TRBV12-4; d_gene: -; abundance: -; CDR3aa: CVSSFGAYEQYF; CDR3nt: TGTGTCAGCAGTTTTGGGGCATACGAGCAGTACTTC
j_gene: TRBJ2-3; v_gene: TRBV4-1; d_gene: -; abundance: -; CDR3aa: CASNQVRNTDTQYF; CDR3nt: TGCGCCAGCAACCAAGTCAGAAACACAGATACGCAATATTTT
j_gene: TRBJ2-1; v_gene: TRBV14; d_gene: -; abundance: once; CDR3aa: CASSLRRAGNEQFF; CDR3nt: TGTGCCAGCAGCCTTCGGAGGGCCGGGAATGAGCAGTTCTTC
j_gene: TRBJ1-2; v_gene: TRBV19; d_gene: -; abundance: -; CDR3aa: CASKNGAGVGYTF; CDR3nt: TGTGCCAGTAAAAACGGGGCAGGGGTCGGCTACACCTTC
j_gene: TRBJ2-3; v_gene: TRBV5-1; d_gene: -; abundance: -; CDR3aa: CASSFRVLEGSETQYF; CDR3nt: TGCGCCAGCAGCTTCCGGGTCTTAGAGGGGTCAGAAACGCAGTATTTT
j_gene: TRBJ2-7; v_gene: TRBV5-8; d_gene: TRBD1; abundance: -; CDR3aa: CASNPTGGESYEQYF; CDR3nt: TGTGCCAGCAACCCGACAGGGGGCGAGTCCTACGAGCAGTACTTC
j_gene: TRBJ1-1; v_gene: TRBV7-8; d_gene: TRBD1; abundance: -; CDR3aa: CASSLRGGQGKSAFF; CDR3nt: TGTGCCAGCAGCTTGCGAGGTGGACAGGGAAAGTCAGCTTTCTTT
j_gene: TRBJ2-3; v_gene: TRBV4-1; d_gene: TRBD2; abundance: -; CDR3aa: CASSHSAGEGTDTQYF; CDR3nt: TGTGCCAGCAGCCACTCAGCGGGAGAGGGCACAGATACGCAGTATTTT
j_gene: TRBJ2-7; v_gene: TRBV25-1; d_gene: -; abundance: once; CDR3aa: CASSGGLTGIDEQYF; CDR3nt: TGTGCCAGCAGTGGGGGTTTAACAGGGATCGACGAGCAGTACTTC
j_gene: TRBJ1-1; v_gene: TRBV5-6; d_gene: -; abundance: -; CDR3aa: CASRGVPNTEAFF; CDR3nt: TGTGCCAGCAGGGGCGTTCCGAACACTGAAGCTTTCTTT
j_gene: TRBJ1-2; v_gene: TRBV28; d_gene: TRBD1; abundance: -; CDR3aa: CASSTIQGALGYTF; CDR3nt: TGTGCCAGCAGTACGATACAGGGGGCCCTTGGCTACACCTTC
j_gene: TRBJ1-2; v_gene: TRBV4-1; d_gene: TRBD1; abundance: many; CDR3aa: CASSQVGTGSGYTF; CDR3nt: TGCGCCAGCAGCCAAGTCGGGACAGGGAGCGGCTACACCTTC
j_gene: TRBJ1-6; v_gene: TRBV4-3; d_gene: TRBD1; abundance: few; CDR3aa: CASSPGTGVSPLHF; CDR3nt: TGCGCCAGCAGTCCCGGGACAGGGGTATCACCCCTCCACTTT
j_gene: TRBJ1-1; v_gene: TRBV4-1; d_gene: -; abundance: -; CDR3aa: CASSQGINWDTEALF; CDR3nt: TGCGCCAGTAGCCAAGGCATAAACTGGGACACTGAAGCTCTCTTT
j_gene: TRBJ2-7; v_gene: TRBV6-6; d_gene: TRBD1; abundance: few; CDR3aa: CASSYSRWGQGTYEQYF; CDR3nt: TGTGCCAGCAGTTACTCGCGTTGGGGACAGGGTACCTACGAGCAGTACTTC
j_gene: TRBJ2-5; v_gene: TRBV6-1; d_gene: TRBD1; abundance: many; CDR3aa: CASSEGDRVLETQYF; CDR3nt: TGTGCCAGCAGTGAAGGGGACAGGGTTCTGGAGACCCAGTACTTC
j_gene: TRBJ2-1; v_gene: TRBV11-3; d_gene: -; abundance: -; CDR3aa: CASSLDTNNEQFF; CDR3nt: TGTGCCAGCAGCTTAGACACCAACAATGAACAGTTCTTC
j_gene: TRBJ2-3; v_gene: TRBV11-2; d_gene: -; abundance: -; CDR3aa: CASSFTTGAHTYTQYF; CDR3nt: TGTGCCAGCAGCTTTACAACGGGAGCCCACACATATACGCAGTATTTT
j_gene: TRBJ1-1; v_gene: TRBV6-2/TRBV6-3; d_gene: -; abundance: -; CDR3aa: CASKPEGETEAFF; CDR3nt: TGTGCCAGCAAACCGGAGGGGGAGACTGAAGCTTTCTTT